Listed below are T cell receptor beta chains from one sample, sequenced in a study of T-cell reconstitution after alpha-beta-depleted transplantation in children. TCRdb passed the PCR reads through MiXCR, listing each CDR3 protein once. The sample shows a few hundred thousand distinct CDR3 sequences, about 16% of them seen only once. The sample consisted of PBMCs from the stem cell graft donor, taken from the stem cell graft. These receptors came from a human donor who donated a stem cell graft to a child with acute lymphoblastic leukemia. Both conserved end residues are part of each CDR3. Each record gives: J gene, clone size, V gene, D gene, CDR3 DNA, CDR3 protein. The D gene is left open where the match is weak. The listing skips clone size in some rows; elsewhere it reads once, few, many or a size class.

j_call: TRBJ1-1
clone_size: .
v_call: TRBV5-1
d_call: .
cdr3_nt: TGCGCCAGCAGCTTGGAACCGCGCGGGAACACTGAAGCTTTCTTT
cdr3_aa: CASSLEPRGNTEAFF

j_call: TRBJ1-1
clone_size: .
v_call: TRBV24-1
d_call: .
cdr3_nt: TGTGCCACCAGTGATTCACAGGGATCCACTGAAGCTTTCTTT
cdr3_aa: CATSDSQGSTEAFF

j_call: TRBJ1-1
clone_size: .
v_call: TRBV6-5
d_call: .
cdr3_nt: TGTGCCAGCAGTTCCCGGGGGAACACTGAAGCTTTCTTT
cdr3_aa: CASSSRGNTEAFF

j_call: TRBJ2-3
clone_size: few
v_call: TRBV6-5
d_call: TRBD2
cdr3_nt: TGTGCCAGCAGTTACGGAATTAGCGGGAGTCTGACAGATACGCAGTATTTT
cdr3_aa: CASSYGISGSLTDTQYF

j_call: TRBJ2-5
clone_size: .
v_call: TRBV29-1
d_call: TRBD1
cdr3_nt: TGCAGCGTTGTCCAATCCGGGACAGGGGACGGGACCCAGTACTTC
cdr3_aa: CSVVQSGTGDGTQYF

j_call: TRBJ2-1
clone_size: few
v_call: TRBV19
d_call: TRBD1
cdr3_nt: TGTGCCAGTAGTACGTCGACAGGGGGGAGTGAGCAGTTCTTC
cdr3_aa: CASSTSTGGSEQFF

j_call: TRBJ2-7
clone_size: .
v_call: TRBV20-1
d_call: TRBD2
cdr3_nt: TGCAGTGCTAGAGATGTAGCTGGACTAGCATTCTACGAGCAGTACTTC
cdr3_aa: CSARDVAGLAFYEQYF

j_call: TRBJ1-1
clone_size: few
v_call: TRBV20-1
d_call: .
cdr3_nt: TGCAGTGCTCCGGGGTGGGGGTCTGGGAACACTGAAGCTTTCTTT
cdr3_aa: CSAPGWGSGNTEAFF

j_call: TRBJ2-7
clone_size: .
v_call: TRBV5-6
d_call: TRBD2
cdr3_nt: TGTGCCAGCAGCTTGGCGAGCGGGATACACGAGCAGTACTTC
cdr3_aa: CASSLASGIHEQYF

j_call: TRBJ2-7
clone_size: .
v_call: TRBV12-3/TRBV12-4
d_call: TRBD2
cdr3_nt: TGTGCCAGCAGTTCGGGGACTAGCGGGAGTTCCTACGAGCAGTACTTC
cdr3_aa: CASSSGTSGSSYEQYF

j_call: TRBJ2-7
clone_size: few
v_call: TRBV4-2
d_call: .
cdr3_nt: TGTGCCAGCAGCCACGGGTCGTCCCAGTACGAGCAGTACTTC
cdr3_aa: CASSHGSSQYEQYF

j_call: TRBJ2-5
clone_size: .
v_call: TRBV25-1
d_call: .
cdr3_nt: TGTGCCAGCAGTGAATGGCGGAGGGTGTACTTC
cdr3_aa: CASSEWRRVYF